Sequencing of this T cell receptor beta chain was carried out in a study of spatial heterogeneity in lung cancer (dated by TCRdb to between 2018 and 2021). Broadly, across the study: More beta-chain than alpha-chain transcripts were consistently detected, likely reflecting higher beta-chain transcript abundance. A strong correlation was found between TCR transcript counts in tumor regions and a T cell transcriptional module score from matched bulk RNA-seq. In the raw uncorrected reads, each unique combination of TCR and UMI appeared on average more than ten times. In non-small cell lung cancer, the study made a quantitative comparison of TCR alpha and beta repertoires among multiple tumor regions, matched nontumor lung and blood. Nonsynonymous mutation counts, determined by whole-exome sequencing of tumor tissue, were related to features of the TCR repertoire. At surgery, both alpha and beta chains were TCR-sequenced in 220 tumor regions, approximately 64 matched nontumor lung samples and a few dozen PBMC samples.

There are a few counts of this clonotype. What antigen it recognizes has not been identified. No qualities accompany the bases; no much larger clone lies one base away. This beta chain appears as a stray read in a library generated for alpha chains; its size is not informative. The CDR3 measures 15 amino acids from cysteine to phenylalanine. The only DNA kept is the CDR3, 45 bases in frame from the first base. The CDR1 and CDR2 encoded by the germline V gene are MNHEY and SVGAGI. V was cut back by 6 bases and J by 2 bases, leaving a gap of 11 bases between them. Summary of the overall study and its limitations: Confirming at a functional level the hypothesis that regional TCRs recognize regional mutations was considered to require additional single-cell paired TCR alpha and beta sequencing. TCR-seq coverage of tumor T cells was estimated at only roughly 7.7% for alpha chains and roughly 13% for beta chains. A correlation was observed between the number of expanded intratumoral alpha and beta TCRs and the tumor nonsynonymous mutation count. Counts of ubiquitous and regional expanded TCRs were found to correlate with counts of ubiquitous and regional nonsynonymous mutations, respectively.

Explained via the paper, the time point label denotes: sample taken at primary tumor resection. Donors were under 95 patients with early-stage, untreated non-small cell lung cancer from the lung TRACERx cohort. TCR sequencing used whole RNA extracted from tumor and nontumor lung tissue, or from cryopreserved PBMC samples, without cell sorting. Only patients with enough RNA available from two or more tumor regions were chosen for TCR sequencing. Before being selected, tumor and adjacent nontumor lung specimens were reviewed by a lung pathologist. The library was obtained by 5' RACE. The sequencer was a NextSeq 500. To allow correction of PCR and sequencing errors, the TCR library protocol tagged every TCR cDNA molecule with a unique molecular identifier. Under the source paper's analysis protocol: Decombinator tools were used for TCR identification, UMI-based error correction and CDR3 extraction. Expanded TCRs were defined as those above a frequency of 2 per 1,000, corresponding to the top 1% of the tumor frequency distribution. Expanded tumor TCRs were classed as regional if statistically deemed absent (corrected P<0.05) from at least one tumor region, otherwise ubiquitous. Each repertoire was subsampled 100 times to 5,000 TCRs, after which Renyi diversity was computed with the R vegan package. To build CDR3 similarity networks, amino acid triplet string-kernel similarity was used, and CDR3s were connected when their pairwise similarity was above 0.82. TCRdb redid the processing of the public reads, applying fastp at Q25 and MiXCR, and retained in-frame beta chains. Each CDR3 protein appears once, grouped with its most common genes and DNA. These V and J calls derive from TCRdb rather than the authors' analysis. This sample gives about 11,000 distinct CDR3 sequences in total; approximately 4.7% of them show up just once. Around 12% of the sample goes to the ten largest clones.

The V and J genes are TRBV6-5 and TRBJ2-6; 6 matching bases give a weak D call of TRBD1. The sequence was obtained from a male donor with early-stage non-small cell lung cancer. This specimen consisted of lung tumor tissue, obtained at surgery. The nucleotide sequence is given as TGTGCCAGCAGCCTACAGGGAACTGGGGCCAACGTCCTGACTTTC. This gives the protein CASSLQGTGANVLTF.